The 18 T cell receptor beta chains in this list originate from one sample, sequenced in a study of response to subunit inactivated influenza vaccine. From the RT-PCR reads, TCRdb called clonotypes with MiXCR, one entry per CDR3 protein. This sample has about 530,000 distinct CDR3 sequences; 10% to 15% occur once, and the top ten carry 10% to 13%. The starting material was PBMCs from blood, obtained on the day of vaccination. These receptors originate from a man aged 45 to 65 who received an inactivated influenza vaccine.

Points on this clonotype: At one end the junction does not follow the germline gene, possibly because of a read error. The chain recombines TRBV11-2 with TRBJ2-1, with D unclear. The germline V gene has CDR1 SGHAT and CDR2 FQNNGV. This CDR3 is 13 amino acids long. The CDR3 is CASSLGPYSEQFF. For the CDR3, the DNA is TGTGCCAGCAGCTTGGGTCCCTACAGTGAGCAGTTCTTC.

This clonotype was seen only a few times. The gene calls are TRBV6-1 and TRBJ2-7; D may be TRBD1 (6 bases). Trimming removed 11 bases from V and 3 bases from J, with 14 bases in between. Per the germline V gene, CDR1 is MNHNS and CDR2 is SASEGT. This CDR3 has 12 amino acids. The chain's CDR3 is CAARTANYEQYF. In nucleotides, the CDR3 is TGTGCCGCCCGGACAGCGAACTACGAGCAGTACTTC.

The chain joins TRBV20-1 to TRBJ2-5, with 12 bases fitting TRBD2. The trim removed 6 bases at V and 4 bases at J, leaving 12 bases unmatched. The V gene's germline CDR1 is DFQATT and CDR2 SNEGSKA (reference sequence). This CDR3 contains 16 residues. The CDR3 DNA is TGCAGTGCAGCCCCGACTAGCGGGAGAATCCGAGAGACCCAGTACTTC. It yields the protein CSAAPTSGRIRETQYF.

The chain couples TRBV7-6 to TRBJ1-2; TRBD1 matches 9 bases. V shed 6 bases, J shed 6 bases, and the junction held 11 bases outside the gene matches. CDR1 is SGHVS and CDR2 is FNYEAQ in the germline V gene. This CDR3 is 15 amino acids long. The CDR3 DNA sequence: TGTGCCAGCAGGGCCGGGACAGGGCTAGGGGATGGCTACACCTTC. This gives the protein CASRAGTGLGDGYTF.

This clonotype has just a few counts. J is TRBJ2-3 and V is TRBV6-1, with 10 bases aligning to TRBD1. This CDR3 region has 17 residues. J lost 3 bases, V lost 5 bases, and 11 bases had no gene match. Per germline, CDR1 MNHNS and CDR2 SASEGT. Here the CDR3 reads CASSPPGTGAQTDTQYF. The CDR3 bases are TGTGCCAGCAGTCCTCCCGGGACAGGGGCGCAGACAGATACGCAGTATTTT.

CDR3 nucleotides: TGTGCCAGCAGTTACGCCTGGGGCTGCAATGAGCAGTTCTTC. Protein sequence: CASSYAWGCNEQFF. This chain connects TRBV6-2 or TRBV6-3 to TRBJ2-1; tentatively, D is TRBD1 (5 bases). Germline CDR1 and CDR2: MNHEY and SVGEGT. The germline V and J ends were trimmed by 2 bases and 6 bases, with 11 bases remaining between them. This CDR3 has 14 residues.

This clonotype was picked up a small number of times. One end of the junction fails to match germline, which may point to a read error. J is TRBJ2-5 and V is TRBV24-1; D unresolved. Germline CDR1 and CDR2: KGHDR and SFDVKD. CDR3 length: 11 amino acids. CDR3 region: CAISDLETQYF. The CDR3 DNA sequence: TGTGCCATCAGTGATTTGGAGACCCAGTACTTC.

This clonotype has ten or more counts. The J gene is TRBJ2-1, the V gene TRBV12-3 or TRBV12-4; tentatively, D is TRBD1 (7 bases). Trimming cost V 6 bases and J 0 bases, with 18 bases left between them. The CDR3 has 17 amino acids. The CDR3 spells CASSPGQWRGSYNEQFF. CDR3 nucleotides: TGTGCCAGCAGCCCGGGACAGTGGAGGGGCTCCTACAATGAGCAGTTCTTC.

This clonotype was observed a few times. The rearrangement links TRBV7-9 to TRBJ2-7, with 9 nucleotides matching TRBD1. Germline assignment: CDR1 SEHNR and CDR2 FQNEAQ (reference sequence). With 5 bases clipped from V and 2 bases from J, the junction kept 10 bases outside the gene matches. This CDR3 is built from 16 residues. The CDR3 sequence: CASSPSSGTGTYEQYF. The DNA of the CDR3 is TGTGCCAGCAGCCCTAGTTCCGGGACAGGGACCTACGAGCAGTACTTC.

This clonotype showed up many times. The chain is built from TRBV10-3 and TRBJ1-1; no reliable D call. The CDR3 totals 12 residues. CDR1 is ENHRY and CDR2 is SYGVKD in the germline V gene. Trimming took 6 bases from V and 0 from J, leaving 5 bases between them. The CDR3 here is CAIRGMNTEAFF. CDR3 in DNA: TGTGCCATCAGAGGGATGAACACTGAAGCTTTCTTT.

This clonotype was picked up many times. CDR3 bases: TGTGCCAGCAGCAGACGGCAAAACAATGAGCAGTTCTTC. Translating it yields CASSRRQNNEQFF. The V gene is TRBV7-2, the J gene TRBJ2-1; D gene ambiguous. Germline V gene lookup returns CDR1 SGHTA and CDR2 FQGNSA. V lost 5 bases, J lost 5 bases, and 10 bases lay in between. This CDR3 has 13 amino acids.

A few counts support this clonotype. The rearrangement links TRBV6-2 or TRBV6-3 to TRBJ2-5; perhaps TRBD1 as D (7 bases). Deletions cut 6 bases from V and 0 bases from J, with 20 bases between. From germline, CDR1 is MNHEY and CDR2 SVGEGT. The length of the CDR3 is 17 residues. The CDR3 sequence: CASSAGTASGYQETQYF. The CDR3 DNA reads as TGTGCCAGCAGCGCCGGGACAGCGAGCGGGTACCAAGAGACCCAGTACTTC.

The V call is TRBV20-1, the J call TRBJ1-1, with 8 bases lining up with TRBD1. The germline V gene has CDR1 DFQATT and CDR2 SNEGSKA (reference sequence). V shed 7 bases and J 1 base; nucleotides not matched to a gene: 5. This CDR3 comprises 13 residues. The CDR3 region has the DNA TGCAGTGAGAGCAGGGGGCGGAACACTGAAGCTTTCTTT. It codes for CSESRGRNTEAFF.

This clonotype was picked up a small number of times. V gene TRBV20-1 combines with J gene TRBJ2-1; no clear D. Per the germline V gene, CDR1 is DFQATT and CDR2 is SNEGSKA (reference sequence). V shed 7 bases and J shed 4 bases, with 5 bases lying between them. This CDR3 comprises 10 residues. CDR3: CSVWYNEQFF. Here the CDR3 DNA reads TGCAGTGTCTGGTACAATGAGCAGTTCTTC.

The rearrangement joins TRBV9 to TRBJ2-5, with a weak D call TRBD1 (7 bases). The length of the CDR3 is 13 residues. Trimming left V 1 base short and J 7 bases short, with 11 bases between. Germline values: CDR1 SGDLS, CDR2 YYNGEE. CDR3 sequence (DNA): TGTGCCAGCAGCGTACAGGGGGGCGTGACCCAGTACTTC. It encodes CASSVQGGVTQYF.

This clonotype was seen repeatedly, ten times or more. The genes are TRBV5-1 and TRBJ2-3; the D call may be TRBD1 or TRBD2 (5 bases each). The CDR3 has 14 residues. The V end was cut by 2 bases, the J end by 2 bases, with 9 bases between. Germline V gives CDR1 SGHRS, CDR2 YFSETQ. CDR3 coding DNA: TGCGCCAGCAGCTTTTCCGGGACCACAGATACGCAGTATTTT. As protein: CASSFSGTTDTQYF.

This clonotype was found a few times. The chain carries TRBV29-1 and TRBJ1-5; TRBD1 matches 8 bases. Trimming at V came to 7 bases and at J to 4 bases, leaving 9 bases not matched to a gene. This CDR3 region has 14 residues. Looked up from germline, CDR1 is SQVTM and CDR2 is ANQGSEA. CDR3 sequence reads: CSAGGQDPNQPQHF. The CDR3 DNA sequence: TGCAGCGCTGGGGGACAGGACCCGAATCAGCCCCAGCATTTT.

This chain uses TRBV9 with TRBJ2-7; no clear D. The germline V gene encodes CDR1 SGDLS and CDR2 YYNGEE. Trimming stripped 0 bases from V and 3 bases from J, with 10 bases between. The CDR3 loop spans 14 amino acids. The CDR3 nucleotides are TGTGCCAGCAGCGTAGGAGGTCAGATCTACGAGCAGTACTTC. It is translated as CASSVGGQIYEQYF.